This paragraph reports one T cell receptor beta chain. Its antigen is not identified. Thawed PBMCs were FACS-sorted into unstimulated CD4+CD25+CD127- regulatory T cells, CD4+CD25- non-regulatory cells, CD4 and CD8 cells. The record originates from a study of Tregs in tolerant kidney transplant recipients. Study-wide findings and caveats: Findings come from small patient numbers and require larger validation. Tregs expanded with activated donor B cells seemed most donor-specific.

The protocol was immunoSEQ multiplex PCR, while the TCRdb copy is restricted to in-frame clones and leaves out a portion. This sample has 240,000 or so clones, with approximately 84% found just once. The source of this sequence is a human donor in good health. The source material was CD4+ T cells from blood.

The CDR3 DNA reads as TGTGCCAGCAGCTCAGGGGGCGTTGGGACTGAAGCTTTCTTT. It is translated as CASSSGGVGTEAFF. This chain links TRBV7-9 with TRBJ1-1, with 8 bases fitting TRBD1. The junction had 6 bases not matched to a gene; V was cut back by 4 bases and J by 5 bases. This CDR3 has 14 amino acids. Germline values: CDR1 SEHNR, CDR2 FQNEAQ (reference sequence).